Presented here are 25 T cell receptor beta chains from one specimen sequenced in a study of T-cell memory formation after mild COVID-19. TCRdb reprocessed the 5' RACE reads with MiXCR, giving one entry per CDR3 protein. The data hold some 310,000 distinct CDR3 sequences, with 20% to 25% observed a single time. Material for sequencing was PBMCs or a T cell subset sorted from them (not recorded which). These receptor sequences come from a young man who had mild COVID-19 (a few samples of this study predate the infection). Cell type and time point are not known.

The CDR3 protein is CASSPPWISINEQFF. CDR3 bases: TGTGCCAGCAGCCCACCTTGGATTAGTATTAATGAGCAGTTCTTC. V gene TRBV13 combines with J gene TRBJ2-1, with D unclear. Between the trimmed V and J ends, which lost 5 bases and 7 bases, there was a span of 18 bases. This CDR3 has 15 residues. The germline gives CDR1 PRHDT, CDR2 FYEKMQ (reference sequence).

This clonotype was observed many times. CDR3 loop: CASSLSRHTGELFF. CDR3 in DNA: TGTGCCAGCAGCTTATCCAGGCACACCGGGGAGCTGTTTTTT. The genes are TRBV11-2 and TRBJ2-2; unclear D gene. V gave up 2 bases and J gave up 3 bases, with 7 bases separating them. Germline lookup yields CDR1 SGHAT and CDR2 FQNNGV. The CDR3 has 14 amino acids.

V gene TRBV7-6 combines with J gene TRBJ2-2; 9 bases map to TRBD1. The germline gives CDR1 SGHVS, CDR2 FNYEAQ. CDR3 size: 17 residues. The J segment lost 6 bases and the V segment lost 4 bases, leaving 12 bases of the junction unmatched. The DNA for the CDR3 is TGTGCCAGCAGCTATACCTCCTGGACAGGGGTGGCCGGGGAGCTGTTTTTT. It translates to CASSYTSWTGVAGELFF. Combining the CDR3 with reference TRBV7-6 and TRBJ2-2 gives the whole variable domain GAGVSQSPRYKVTKRGQDVALRCDPISGHVSLYWYRQALGQGPEFLTYFNYEAQQDKSGLPNDRFSAERPEGSISTLTIQRTEQRDSAMYRCASSYTSWTGVAGELFFGEGSRLTVL.

This clonotype was observed at least ten times. The V and J genes are TRBV10-3 and TRBJ2-5, with D possibly being TRBD2 (7 bases). Germline assignment: CDR1 ENHRY and CDR2 SYGVKD. This CDR3 has 14 residues. The V end lost 8 bases, the J end lost 5 bases, and 18 bases lay between the germline ends. This chain's CDR3 is CAIRERGAVETQYF. CDR3 DNA: TGTGCCATCCGCGAACGGGGGGCCGTGGAGACCCAGTACTTC.

This clonotype came up a few times. The chain employs TRBV11-2 and TRBJ2-5, with a tentative D call TRBD2 (6 bases). This CDR3 is 14 amino acids long. The ends were cut back, 3 bases at V and 7 bases at J, with 15 bases in the middle. The germline gives CDR1 SGHAT, CDR2 FQNNGV. CDR3 nucleotide sequence: TGTGCCAGCAGCTTGGAGGGCATGCGGGGGACCCAGTACTTC. Its translation is CASSLEGMRGTQYF.

With respect to this clonotype: This may arise from a read error, as a much more abundant clone is one base away. The chain combines TRBV4-2 with TRBJ2-7, with D tentatively TRBD2 (5 bases). The CDR3 length is 14 residues. CDR1 and CDR2 from the germline V gene are LGHNA and YNFKEQ. CDR3 sequence: CAISQVAGNYEQYF. Written as DNA, the CDR3 is TGTGCCATCAGCCAAGTCGCGGGTAACTACGAGCAGTACTTC.

This clonotype was detected only a few times. V usage is TRBV5-6 and J usage is TRBJ1-2; D unclear. V was cut by 0 bases and J by 4 bases, with 13 bases left in between. The CDR3 runs to 15 residues. Germline V gene lookup returns CDR1 SGHDT and CDR2 YYEEEE. DNA for the CDR3: TGTGCCAGCAGCTTGGGCCAGCTATCCGGCTATGGCTACACCTTC. This gives the protein CASSLGQLSGYGYTF.

This clonotype was detected a few times. The chain couples TRBV6-1 to TRBJ2-1; 9 positions match TRBD1. The CDR3 consists of 17 residues. Per the germline V gene, CDR1 is MNHNS and CDR2 is SASEGT. Unmatched junction bases numbered 11, after V lost 1 base and J lost 7 bases. CDR3 sequence (DNA): TGTGCCAGCAGTGAAGAATGGGACAGGGACTCGTGGAATGAGCAGTTCTTC. Its protein product is CASSEEWDRDSWNEQFF.

The chain couples TRBV6-2 or TRBV6-3 to TRBJ1-1, with D unresolved. The CDR3 has 13 residues. CDR1 MNHEY and CDR2 SVGEGT come from the germline V gene. With 7 bases removed from V and 10 bases from J, the gap between germline ends came to 19 bases. This CDR3 reads CASTDRAPPAAFF. The CDR3 DNA reads TGTGCCAGCACCGACCGAGCCCCTCCTGCAGCTTTCTTT.

The V call is TRBV7-2, the J call TRBJ1-2; 7 bases are a match to TRBD1. This CDR3 is 17 amino acids long. V gave up 4 bases and J gave up 4 bases; unmatched junction bases: 15. Germline V CDR1 and CDR2: SGHTA, FQGNSA. CDR3 loop: CASSYGYGTDNFYGYTF. The CDR3 DNA follows: TGTGCCAGCAGCTACGGCTACGGGACAGATAATTTCTATGGCTACACCTTC.

This clonotype was recorded many times. The chain carries TRBV12-3 or TRBV12-4 and TRBJ2-5, with D unresolved. The ends were cut back, 5 bases at V and 0 bases at J, with 10 bases in the middle. The CDR3 spans 14 residues. The DNA for the CDR3 is TGTGCCAGCAGTCTGAGGACGGACCAAGAGACCCAGTACTTC. Translation gives CASSLRTDQETQYF.

The sample holds a few counts of this clonotype. The V and J genes are TRBV5-4 and TRBJ2-7, with unresolved D. The germline V and J ends were trimmed by 4 bases and 0 bases, with 11 bases remaining between them. The CDR3 spans 14 residues. The germline V gene has CDR1 SGHNT and CDR2 YYREEE (reference sequence). This chain's CDR3 is CASSRDGSSYEQYV. CDR3 DNA sequence: TGTGCCAGCAGCAGGGATGGAAGCTCCTACGAGCAGTACGTC.

This clonotype was counted only a few times. This rearrangement joins TRBV7-2 to TRBJ2-1, with 10 bases fitting TRBD2. Germline V gene lookup returns CDR1 SGHTA and CDR2 FQGNSA. CDR3 size: 15 residues. J was trimmed by 7 bases and V by 5 bases; bases with no gene match: 8. The CDR3 DNA reads as TGTGCCAGCAGCACGTCAGCGGGGGGGTTAAATGAGCAGTTCTTC. Its translation: CASSTSAGGLNEQFF.

This chain links TRBV5-1 with TRBJ1-2; D not certain. The CDR3 sequence is 14 residues long. The germline V and J ends were trimmed by 0 bases and 0 bases, with 6 bases remaining between them. From germline, CDR1 is SGHRS and CDR2 YFSETQ. The CDR3: CASSLDTPNYGYTF. The CDR3 coding sequence is TGCGCCAGCAGCTTGGACACCCCTAACTATGGCTACACCTTC.

There are many counts of this clonotype. The J gene is TRBJ2-1, the V gene TRBV11-2; D remains ambiguous. Germline lookup yields CDR1 SGHAT and CDR2 FQNNGV. The CDR3 is made up of 13 amino acids. The V gene lost 5 bases and the J gene lost 4 bases, with 9 bases spanning the gap. The CDR3 here is CASSPRGYNEQFF. The CDR3 region has the DNA TGTGCCAGCAGCCCCCGTGGGTACAATGAGCAGTTCTTC.

This clonotype came up many times. The chain uses TRBV10-3 and TRBJ1-3; 9 bases line up with TRBD1. From germline, CDR1 is ENHRY and CDR2 SYGVKD. The J segment lost 8 bases and the V segment lost 5 bases, leaving 7 bases of the junction unmatched. The CDR3 runs 14 residues. CDR3 sequence reads: CAISRSGQGDTIYF. In nucleotides, the CDR3 is TGTGCCATCAGTCGCTCGGGACAGGGAGACACCATATATTTT.

Many counts were recorded for this clonotype. The rearrangement links TRBV24-1 to TRBJ2-2, with no clear D. Germline CDR1 KGHDR, CDR2 SFDVKD. V was cut by 2 bases and J by 6 bases, with 3 bases left in between. The CDR3 spans 12 residues. CDR3 protein: CATSDSAGELFF. CDR3 DNA: TGTGCCACCAGTGATTCAGCCGGGGAGCTGTTTTTT.

This clonotype was recorded many times. This sequence joins TRBV5-5 and TRBJ1-4, with a tentative D call TRBD1 (5 bases). The length of the CDR3 is 14 residues. Trimming took off 3 bases at V and 4 bases at J, with 10 bases between the two ends. Per the germline V gene, CDR1 is SGHKS and CDR2 is YYEKEE (reference sequence). The CDR3 sequence is CASSSTDLNEKLFF. In DNA form, the CDR3 reads TGTGCCAGCAGCTCGACAGACCTTAATGAAAAACTGTTTTTT.

This clonotype was observed a single time. This chain links TRBV6-6 with TRBJ2-5, with D possibly matching TRBD1 (6 bases). V was clipped by 6 bases and J by 0 bases, with 8 bases between them. Germline lookup yields CDR1 MNHNY and CDR2 SVGAGI (reference sequence). The CDR3 totals 13 residues. CDR3 amino acids: CASRTGYQETQYF. CDR3 DNA sequence: TGTGCCAGCAGAACAGGGTACCAAGAGACCCAGTACTTC.

This clonotype was seen ten or more times. The rearrangement uses TRBV7-2 and TRBJ2-1, with TRBD1 as a possible D gene (6 bases). Looked up from germline, CDR1 is SGHTA and CDR2 is FQGNSA. Trimming took off 2 bases at V and 2 bases at J, with 13 bases between the two ends. CDR3 length: 16 residues. CDR3 in DNA: TGTGCCAGCAGCTTATTGCTAGGGGGTCCCTACAATGAGCAGTTCTTC. This gives the protein CASSLLLGGPYNEQFF.

This clonotype showed up just a few times. The genes are TRBV10-3 and TRBJ1-5; D is unresolved. The CDR3 runs 12 residues. Trimming removed 8 bases at V and 6 bases at J, with 11 bases between. Germline assignment: CDR1 ENHRY and CDR2 SYGVKD. CDR3 residues: CAIRAEGQPQHF. The CDR3 nucleotides are TGTGCCATCCGCGCGGAAGGTCAGCCCCAGCATTTT.

The chain has TRBV20-1 and TRBJ2-5; 12 nucleotides line up with TRBD1. CDR1 is DFQATT and CDR2 is SNEGSKA in the germline V gene (reference sequence). V dropped 6 bases and J dropped 5; count of bases not matched to a gene: 4. The CDR3 consists of 13 residues. The CDR3 spells CSAGTGGLETQYF. CDR3 DNA: TGCAGTGCCGGGACAGGGGGCCTTGAGACCCAGTACTTC.

This clonotype was seen more than once but under ten times. The V and J genes are TRBV3-1 and TRBJ2-3; D possibly corresponds to TRBD1 (6 bases). Germline values: CDR1 LGHDT, CDR2 YNNKEL (reference sequence). This CDR3 region has 18 residues. Trimming removed 2 bases from V and 3 bases from J, with 21 bases in between. The CDR3 sequence is CASSQSRRYRVGTDTQYF. CDR3 DNA: TGTGCCAGCAGCCAATCCCGACGGTACAGGGTGGGGACAGATACGCAGTATTTT.

V and J are TRBV7-9 and TRBJ1-2; D possibly corresponds to TRBD1 (5 bases). V was trimmed by 11 bases and J by 2 bases, leaving 18 bases between them. The CDR3 is 14 amino acids. The germline V gene has CDR1 SEHNR and CDR2 FQNEAQ (reference sequence). CDR3 in amino acids: CAGARTPENYGYTF. CDR3 DNA: TGTGCCGGAGCCCGGACACCAGAAAACTATGGCTACACCTTC.

V and J are TRBV4-1 and TRBJ2-3, with a tentative D call TRBD2 (5 bases). The V end lost 2 bases, the J end lost 4 bases, and 16 bases lay between the germline ends. This CDR3 region has 16 residues. Per the germline V gene, CDR1 is MGHRA and CDR2 is YSYEKL. For the CDR3, the DNA is TGCGCCAGCAGCCAAACGGACTCCCCCCCCGCAGATACGCAGTATTTT. This translates into CASSQTDSPPADTQYF.